This T cell receptor beta chain came from a study of CD8+ T cells in alopecia areata. Looking at the study overall: Tofacitinib ran 6 to 18 months, followed by 6 months off drug.

Alopecia areata patients had lesional scalp punch biopsies and peripheral blood taken from them. RNA extraction was followed by reverse transcription into cDNA, which acted as the sequencing template. The table came from immunoSEQ multiplex PCR; TCRdb's copy has only in-frame clones and leaves some out. The data contain some 150,000 clones, around half of them singletons. General study results and limits: Relative to normal scalp, lesional scalp, especially alopecia totalis/universalis, showed higher clonality.

Germline CDR1 SQVTM, CDR2 ANQGSEA. The CDR3 sequence is 15 residues long. V was shortened by 5 bases and J by 2 bases, with 15 bases between the two germline ends. This clone appeared a few times. The target antigen is unknown. This receptor was obtained from a human donor with alopecia areata. This chain uses TRBV29-1 with TRBJ2-2; no clear D gene. The sequencing here drew on CD8+ T cells sorted from blood, taken at week 0. CDR3 in DNA: TGCAGCGTTTTGAAGACTTCCCCAAACACCGGGGAGCTGTTTTTT. Translated: CSVLKTSPNTGELFF.